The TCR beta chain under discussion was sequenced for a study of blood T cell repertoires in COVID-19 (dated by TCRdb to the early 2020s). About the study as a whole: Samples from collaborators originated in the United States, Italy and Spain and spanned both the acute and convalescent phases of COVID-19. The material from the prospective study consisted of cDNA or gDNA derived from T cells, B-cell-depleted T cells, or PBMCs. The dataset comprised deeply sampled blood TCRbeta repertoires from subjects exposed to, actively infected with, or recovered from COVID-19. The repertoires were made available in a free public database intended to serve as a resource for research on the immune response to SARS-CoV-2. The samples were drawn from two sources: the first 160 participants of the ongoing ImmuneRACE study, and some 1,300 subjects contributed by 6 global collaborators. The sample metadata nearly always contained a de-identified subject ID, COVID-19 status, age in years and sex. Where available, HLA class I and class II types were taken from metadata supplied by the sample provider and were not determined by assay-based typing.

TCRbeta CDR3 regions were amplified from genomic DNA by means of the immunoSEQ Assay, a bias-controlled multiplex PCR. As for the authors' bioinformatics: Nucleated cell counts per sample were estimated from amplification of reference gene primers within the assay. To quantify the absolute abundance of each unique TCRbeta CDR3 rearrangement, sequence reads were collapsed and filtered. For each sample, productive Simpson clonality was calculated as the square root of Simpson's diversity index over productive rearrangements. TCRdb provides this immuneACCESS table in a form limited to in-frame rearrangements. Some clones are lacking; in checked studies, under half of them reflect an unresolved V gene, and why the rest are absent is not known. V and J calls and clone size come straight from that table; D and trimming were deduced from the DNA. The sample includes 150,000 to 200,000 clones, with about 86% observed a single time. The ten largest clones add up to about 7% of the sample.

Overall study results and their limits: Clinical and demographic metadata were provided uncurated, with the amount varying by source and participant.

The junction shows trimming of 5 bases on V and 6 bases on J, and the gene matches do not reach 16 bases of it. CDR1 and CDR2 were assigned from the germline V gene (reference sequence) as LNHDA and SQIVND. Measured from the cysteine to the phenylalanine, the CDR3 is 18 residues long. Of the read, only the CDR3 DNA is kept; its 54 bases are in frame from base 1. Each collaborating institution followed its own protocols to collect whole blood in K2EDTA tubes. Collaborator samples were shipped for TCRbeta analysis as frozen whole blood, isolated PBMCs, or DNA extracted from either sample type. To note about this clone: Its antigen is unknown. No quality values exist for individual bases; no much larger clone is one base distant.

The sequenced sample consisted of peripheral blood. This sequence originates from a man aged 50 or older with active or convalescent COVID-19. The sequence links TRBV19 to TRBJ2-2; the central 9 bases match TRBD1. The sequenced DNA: TGTGCCAGTAGTGATCGGACAGGGGCGACCCGGTCCTCCGGGGAGCTGTTTTTT. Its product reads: CASSDRTGATRSSGELFF.